These T cell receptor beta chains were read from a single sample in a study of CD8+ T cells in alopecia areata. The protocol was immunoSEQ multiplex PCR, while the TCRdb copy is restricted to in-frame clones and leaves out a portion. The sample has 150,000 to 200,000 clones, 60% seen once. Sequenced here: CD4+ T cells sorted from blood, sampled at week 24, from a patient treated with tofacitinib. These receptors came from a human donor with alopecia areata. The CDR3 runs from the conserved cysteine through the conserved F or W. The D gene is left open where the match is weak. Clone sizes are given selectively: once, few, many, or a class where the clone is expanded.

v_gene: TRBV7-2
d_gene: NA
j_gene: TRBJ2-6
abundance: NA
CDR3aa: CASSLSSGANVLTF
CDR3nt: TGTGCCAGCAGCTTATCCTCTGGGGCCAACGTCCTGACTTTC

v_gene: TRBV29-1
d_gene: NA
j_gene: TRBJ1-1
abundance: NA
CDR3aa: CSVFGGTEAFF
CDR3nt: TGCAGCGTTTTCGGGGGCACTGAAGCTTTCTTT

v_gene: TRBV6-1
d_gene: NA
j_gene: TRBJ1-1
abundance: NA
CDR3aa: CASSETLQASAFF
CDR3nt: TGTGCCAGCAGTGAAACCCTCCAGGCGTCGGCTTTCTTT

v_gene: TRBV15
d_gene: NA
j_gene: TRBJ1-2
abundance: NA
CDR3aa: CATSRGSGDDYGYTF
CDR3nt: TGTGCCACCAGCAGAGGTTCCGGGGATGACTATGGCTACACCTTC

v_gene: TRBV29-1
d_gene: NA
j_gene: TRBJ2-7
abundance: NA
CDR3aa: CSVGTRQVTTYEQYF
CDR3nt: TGCAGCGTTGGGACCAGACAGGTGACTACCTACGAGCAGTACTTC

v_gene: TRBV7-3
d_gene: TRBD1
j_gene: TRBJ2-7
abundance: many
CDR3aa: CASSLTGQGSSEQYF
CDR3nt: TGTGCCAGCAGCTTAACGGGACAGGGTTCGTCCGAGCAGTACTTC

v_gene: TRBV2
d_gene: NA
j_gene: TRBJ2-1
abundance: NA
CDR3aa: CASKIESHYNEQFF
CDR3nt: TGTGCCAGCAAGATAGAGTCCCACTACAATGAGCAGTTCTTC

v_gene: TRBV9
d_gene: TRBD2
j_gene: TRBJ2-5
abundance: NA
CDR3aa: CASSVVAGGDKETQYF
CDR3nt: TGTGCCAGCAGCGTAGTAGCGGGGGGGGACAAAGAGACCCAGTACTTC

v_gene: TRBV30
d_gene: NA
j_gene: TRBJ1-5
abundance: once
CDR3aa: CAWSEWAQGFNQPQHF
CDR3nt: TGTGCCTGGAGTGAGTGGGCCCAGGGGTTCAATCAGCCCCAGCATTTT

v_gene: TRBV7-9
d_gene: TRBD1
j_gene: TRBJ1-2
abundance: few
CDR3aa: CASSLVTGLGYTF
CDR3nt: TGTGCCAGCAGCTTGGTGACAGGGCTGGGCTACACCTTC

v_gene: TRBV6-5
d_gene: NA
j_gene: TRBJ2-5
abundance: NA
CDR3aa: CASTEGGGAGETQYF
CDR3nt: TGTGCCAGCACCGAGGGAGGGGGGGCCGGAGAGACCCAGTACTTC

v_gene: TRBV11-3
d_gene: NA
j_gene: TRBJ2-4
abundance: NA
CDR3aa: CASSLDPDSASIQYF
CDR3nt: TGTGCCAGCAGCTTAGATCCCGACAGCGCGAGCATTCAGTACTTC

v_gene: TRBV5-1
d_gene: NA
j_gene: TRBJ1-1
abundance: NA
CDR3aa: CASSLEVNTEAFF
CDR3nt: TGCGCCAGCAGCTTGGAAGTAAACACTGAAGCTTTCTTT

v_gene: TRBV2
d_gene: NA
j_gene: TRBJ1-3
abundance: few
CDR3aa: CASSDRGSGNTIYF
CDR3nt: TGTGCCAGCAGTGACAGGGGCTCTGGAAACACCATATATTTT

v_gene: TRBV12-5
d_gene: NA
j_gene: TRBJ2-1
abundance: few
CDR3aa: CASGLPTTEQFF
CDR3nt: TGTGCTAGTGGTTTGCCCACTACAGAGCAGTTCTTC

v_gene: TRBV10-3
d_gene: TRBD1
j_gene: TRBJ1-1
abundance: few
CDR3aa: CAIRRDRGNTEAFF
CDR3nt: TGTGCCATCAGACGGGACAGAGGGAACACTGAAGCTTTCTTT

v_gene: TRBV4-3
d_gene: TRBD1
j_gene: TRBJ2-2
abundance: NA
CDR3aa: CASSQQTGRNTGELFF
CDR3nt: TGCGCCAGCAGCCAACAGACAGGGAGAAACACCGGGGAGCTGTTTTTT

v_gene: TRBV29-1
d_gene: TRBD1
j_gene: TRBJ1-1
abundance: NA
CDR3aa: CSVAKQGAEAFF
CDR3nt: TGCAGCGTTGCAAAACAGGGGGCTGAAGCTTTCTTT

v_gene: TRBV5-6
d_gene: NA
j_gene: TRBJ2-7
abundance: NA
CDR3aa: CASSLEVLGKAYEQYF
CDR3nt: TGTGCCAGCAGCTTGGAAGTTCTGGGGAAGGCGTACGAGCAGTACTTC

v_gene: TRBV18
d_gene: NA
j_gene: TRBJ1-6
abundance: many
CDR3aa: CASSPYADSRPLHF
CDR3nt: TGTGCCAGCTCACCATATGCTGACAGCCGACCCCTCCACTTT

v_gene: TRBV7-3
d_gene: NA
j_gene: TRBJ2-3
abundance: few
CDR3aa: CASSLASSSNTQYF
CDR3nt: TGTGCCAGCAGCTTAGCATCCAGCAGTAATACGCAGTATTTT

v_gene: TRBV5-1
d_gene: NA
j_gene: TRBJ1-1
abundance: few
CDR3aa: CASQGWGGTNTEAFF
CDR3nt: TGCGCCAGCCAAGGGTGGGGGGGCACGAACACTGAAGCTTTCTTT

v_gene: TRBV5-1
d_gene: NA
j_gene: TRBJ1-2
abundance: NA
CDR3aa: CASSLEGSAGYTF
CDR3nt: TGCGCCAGCAGCTTGGAGGGGAGTGCTGGCTACACCTTC

v_gene: TRBV7-2
d_gene: NA
j_gene: TRBJ1-2
abundance: NA
CDR3aa: CASSPQVALGSGYTF
CDR3nt: TGTGCCAGCAGCCCTCAAGTCGCATTAGGATCTGGCTACACCTTC

v_gene: TRBV5-4
d_gene: NA
j_gene: TRBJ2-1
abundance: NA
CDR3aa: CASSSGSYNEQFF
CDR3nt: TGTGCCAGCAGCTCAGGCTCCTACAATGAGCAGTTCTTC

v_gene: TRBV5-1
d_gene: TRBD1
j_gene: TRBJ2-7
abundance: few
CDR3aa: CASSTSAGTGGYEQYF
CDR3nt: TGCGCCAGCTCCACTTCGGCGGGGACAGGGGGCTACGAGCAGTACTTC

v_gene: TRBV5-1
d_gene: TRBD1
j_gene: TRBJ2-7
abundance: NA
CDR3aa: CASSPTGVPYEQYF
CDR3nt: TGCGCCAGCAGCCCTACAGGGGTCCCCTACGAGCAGTACTTC

v_gene: TRBV4-2
d_gene: NA
j_gene: TRBJ2-7
abundance: once
CDR3aa: CASSQDGGGSIYEQYF
CDR3nt: TGTGCCAGCAGCCAAGATGGGGGAGGAAGTATTTACGAGCAGTACTTC

v_gene: TRBV19
d_gene: NA
j_gene: TRBJ1-1
abundance: many
CDR3aa: CASSSYGGATEAFF
CDR3nt: TGTGCCAGTAGTTCGTACGGGGGGGCCACTGAAGCTTTCTTT

v_gene: TRBV4-1
d_gene: NA
j_gene: TRBJ1-4
abundance: NA
CDR3aa: CASSQGARDGKLFF
CDR3nt: TGCGCCAGCAGCCAGGGGGCGCGGGACGGAAAACTGTTTTTT

v_gene: TRBV25-1
d_gene: NA
j_gene: TRBJ2-5
abundance: few
CDR3aa: CASSPHVQETQYF
CDR3nt: TGTGCCAGCAGTCCCCATGTCCAAGAGACCCAGTACTTC

v_gene: TRBV19
d_gene: NA
j_gene: TRBJ1-1
abundance: NA
CDR3aa: CASSIRGLNTEAFF
CDR3nt: TGTGCCAGTAGTATAAGGGGTCTGAACACTGAAGCTTTCTTT

v_gene: TRBV5-1
d_gene: NA
j_gene: TRBJ2-7
abundance: few
CDR3aa: CASSSGTEYEQYF
CDR3nt: TGCGCCAGCAGCTCCGGGACTGAATACGAGCAGTACTTC

v_gene: TRBV11-2
d_gene: NA
j_gene: TRBJ1-2
abundance: NA
CDR3aa: CASSEGTRRDMYGYTF
CDR3nt: TGTGCCAGCAGTGAGGGGACGAGAAGGGATATGTATGGCTACACCTTC

v_gene: TRBV4-1
d_gene: NA
j_gene: TRBJ2-1
abundance: NA
CDR3aa: CASSQGLRDGKSYNEQFF
CDR3nt: TGCGCCAGCAGCCAAGGACTGCGGGACGGTAAATCCTACAATGAGCAGTTCTTC

v_gene: TRBV5-1
d_gene: NA
j_gene: TRBJ1-4
abundance: NA
CDR3aa: CASSLGFGEKLFF
CDR3nt: TGCGCCAGCAGCTTGGGCTTCGGTGAAAAACTGTTTTTT

v_gene: TRBV6-1
d_gene: NA
j_gene: TRBJ2-2
abundance: NA
CDR3aa: CASSQRFGNTGELFF
CDR3nt: TGTGCCAGCAGTCAGCGCTTCGGGAACACCGGGGAGCTGTTTTTT

v_gene: TRBV7-9
d_gene: NA
j_gene: TRBJ2-7
abundance: NA
CDR3aa: CASSSPGGANLYEQYF
CDR3nt: TGTGCCAGCAGCTCCCCAGGGGGGGCAAATCTCTACGAGCAGTACTTC

v_gene: TRBV18
d_gene: NA
j_gene: TRBJ1-1
abundance: few
CDR3aa: CASSPAGVGTEAFF
CDR3nt: TGTGCCAGCTCACCTGCGGGGGTGGGCACTGAAGCTTTCTTT

v_gene: TRBV27
d_gene: NA
j_gene: TRBJ1-5
abundance: NA
CDR3aa: CASSFVGERQPQHF
CDR3nt: TGTGCCAGCAGTTTCGTGGGGGAAAGGCAGCCCCAGCATTTT